The 26 T cell receptor beta chains below all came from one sample that was sequenced in a study of memory CD4+ T cells and cytomegalovirus serostatus. The sort gate was single viable CD3+CD4+CD8-CD45RO+ cells for memory CD4+ T cells. Sequencing was performed with immunoSEQ multiplex PCR; in TCRdb, only in-frame clones are kept and a portion is missing. Counted here are tens of thousands of clones, roughly 80% occurring once; the ten biggest clones make up about 0.86%. Sequenced input: memory CD4+ T cells from blood. These receptors originate from an adult in good health and CMV-seronegative.

The count of this clone is one. CDR3 in DNA: TGTGCCAGCAGGGTGAACACTGAAGCTTTCTTT. Translation: CASRVNTEAFF. The V call is TRBV7-2, the J call TRBJ1-1, with D uncertain. There are 11 residues in the CDR3. Trimming removed 6 bases from V and 0 bases from J, with 2 bases in between. CDR1 is SGHTA, CDR2 FQGNSA, per germline.

The gene calls are TRBV5-1 and TRBJ2-1; weak D call: TRBD2 (6 bases). Germline V CDR1 and CDR2: SGHRS, YFSETQ. The CDR3 has 15 amino acids. V was trimmed by 0 bases and J by 10 bases, leaving 17 bases between them. CDR3 amino acids: CASSLEAGPDEEQFF. The CDR3 DNA reads as TGCGCCAGCAGCTTGGAGGCGGGGCCGGATGAAGAGCAGTTCTTC.

J is TRBJ1-1 and V is TRBV11-2, with a possible D match to TRBD1 (6 bases). The CDR3 spans 15 residues. Germline CDR1 reads SGHAT; CDR2 reads FQNNGV. V shed 2 bases and J shed 3 bases, with 13 bases lying between them. The CDR3 loop reads CASSLSAGVDTEAFF. CDR3 sequence (DNA): TGTGCCAGCAGCTTATCAGCAGGGGTGGACACTGAAGCTTTCTTT. The full variable domain, rest sourced from reference TRBV11-2 and TRBJ1-1, is EAGVAQSPRYKIIEKRQSVAFWCNPISGHATLYWYQQILGQGPKLLIQFQNNGVVDDSQLPKDRFSAERLKGVDSTLKIQPAKLEDSAVYLCASSLSAGVDTEAFFGQGTRLTVV.

This rearrangement joins TRBV12-5 to TRBJ2-2; TRBD2 aligns across 11 bases. CDR1 is LGHNT, CDR2 FRNRAP, per germline. The length of the CDR3 is 17 residues. V shed 5 bases, J shed 2 bases, and the junction held 7 bases outside the gene matches. CDR3 coding DNA: TGTGCTAGTGGTCGCCTCACTAGCGGGAGAAACACCGGGGAGCTGTTTTTT. Its translation is CASGRLTSGRNTGELFF.

The chain carries TRBV10-3 and TRBJ2-5; D is possibly TRBD1 or TRBD2 (5 bases each). The germline gives CDR1 ENHRY, CDR2 SYGVKD. The CDR3 runs 13 residues. V shed 10 bases and J shed 5 bases, with 17 bases lying between them. The CDR3: CATAPGDGETQYF. Here the CDR3 DNA reads TGTGCCACCGCCCCCGGGGACGGTGAGACCCAGTACTTC.

V usage is TRBV7-8 and J usage is TRBJ2-1, with 12 bases that match TRBD2. The V gene end was trimmed by 5 bases and the J gene end by 10 bases; junction bases not matched to a gene: 6. There are 14 residues in the CDR3. Germline V lookup: CDR1 SGHVS, CDR2 FQNEAQ. CDR3 in amino acids: CASSQTSGRLEQFF. In nucleotides, the CDR3 is TGTGCCAGCAGCCAGACTAGCGGGAGACTAGAGCAGTTCTTC.

This chain connects TRBV30 to TRBJ1-4; maybe TRBD1 (6 bases). Germline assignment: CDR1 GTSNPN and CDR2 SVGIG (reference sequence). V shed 6 bases and J shed 7 bases, with 15 bases lying between them. There are 13 residues in the CDR3. CDR3 region: CACKGEYGEKLFF. CDR3 nucleotides: TGTGCCTGTAAGGGGGAATATGGTGAAAAACTGTTTTTT. The full variable domain, its missing parts supplied by reference TRBV30 and TRBJ1-4, is SQTIHQWPATLVQPVGSPLSLECTVEGTSNPNLYWYRQAAGRGLQLLFYSVGIGQISSEVPQNLSASRPQDRQFILSSKKLLLSDSGFYLCACKGEYGEKLFFGSGTQLSVL.

This sequence joins TRBV6-1 and TRBJ2-7; no clear D gene. CDR3 length: 14 residues. CDR1 and CDR2 (germline): MNHNS, SASEGT. V lost 3 bases and J lost 1, with 10 bases in between. The CDR3, as DNA: TGTGCCAGCAGTGATTACGTAGGGTCCTACGAGCAGTACTTC. It translates to CASSDYVGSYEQYF.

This chain uses TRBV28 with TRBJ2-1; the D is unclear. V was pared by 4 bases and J by 6 bases, with 13 bases between. The CDR3 is 14 residues long. The germline V gene encodes CDR1 MDHEN and CDR2 SYDVKM. CDR3 DNA sequence: TGTGCCAGCAGTTCTCCTAGTTTATTCAATGAGCAGTTCTTC. This gives the protein CASSSPSLFNEQFF.

As to this clone: This CDR3 is also generated by other DNA sequences in the sample. The chain is built from TRBV6-1 and TRBJ2-2, with D hard to call. Germline loops: CDR1 MNHNS, CDR2 SASEGT. CDR3 length equals 13 residues. The V and J ends lost 2 bases and 8 bases respectively, with 9 bases between them. The CDR3 is CASSENGPGELFF. CDR3 DNA sequence: TGTGCCAGCAGTGAAAACGGGCCAGGGGAGCTGTTTTTT.

This chain uses TRBV10-3 with TRBJ1-2; D is possibly TRBD1 (6 bases). The CDR3 spans 15 residues. V gave up 3 bases and J gave up 6 bases, with 17 bases separating them. In germline, CDR1 is ENHRY, CDR2 SYGVKD. This CDR3 reads CAISEIGQDRDGYTF. CDR3 DNA: TGTGCCATCAGTGAAATTGGGCAGGACAGAGATGGCTACACCTTC.

This chain uses TRBV10-2 with TRBJ1-5; 7 bases line up with TRBD1. The CDR3 sequence is 17 residues long. Germline V lookup: CDR1 WSHSY, CDR2 SAAADI. V trimming: 0 bases; J trimming: 4 bases; junction bases outside the gene matches: 9. The CDR3: CASSESGGTVRNQPQHF. As DNA, the CDR3 is TGCGCCAGCAGTGAGTCGGGCGGGACAGTAAGAAATCAGCCCCAGCATTTT.

The chain couples TRBV5-1 to TRBJ2-1; TRBD1 agrees at 8 bases. This CDR3 spans 16 amino acids. Germline lookup yields CDR1 SGHRS and CDR2 YFSETQ. V dropped 0 bases and J dropped 0; count of bases not matched to a gene: 2. As DNA, the CDR3 is TGCGCCAGCAGCTTGGACGGACAGGGCTCCTACAATGAGCAGTTCTTC. It codes for CASSLDGQGSYNEQFF. Combining the CDR3 with reference TRBV5-1 and TRBJ2-1 gives the whole variable domain KAGVTQTPRYLIKTRGQQVTLSCSPISGHRSVSWYQQTPGQGLQFLFEYFSETQRNKGNFPGRFSGRQFSNSRSEMNVSTLELGDSALYLCASSLDGQGSYNEQFFGPGTRLTVL.

This clone appeared a few times. The rearrangement uses TRBV25-1 and TRBJ2-7; TRBD1 agrees at 7 bases. Germline CDR1 reads MGHDK; CDR2 reads SYGVNS. The CDR3 is 14 amino acids. J was trimmed by 5 bases and V by 5 bases; bases with no gene match: 9. CDR3 amino acids: CASSPPRTGNEQYF. CDR3 sequence (DNA): TGTGCCAGCAGTCCCCCGAGGACAGGTAACGAGCAGTACTTC.

The table lists this clone with a few counts. The chain combines TRBV7-9 with TRBJ1-4; 9 bases line up with TRBD1. The germline gives CDR1 SEHNR, CDR2 FQNEAQ (reference sequence). With 6 bases clipped from V and 8 bases from J, the junction kept 13 bases outside the gene matches. The CDR3 is 16 residues long. DNA for the CDR3: TGTGCCAGCAGAAGAAGGTCGGGACAGGGTACCGAAAAACTGTTTTTT. Amino acid sequence: CASRRRSGQGTEKLFF.

With regard to this clone: The same CDR3 arises from other DNA sequences in this sample as well. V usage is TRBV5-1 and J usage is TRBJ1-2; 7 bases agree with TRBD1. The CDR3 runs to 14 residues. Germline V gives CDR1 SGHRS, CDR2 YFSETQ. Trimming cost V 0 bases and J 5 bases; bases outside gene matches: 4. In nucleotides, the CDR3 is TGCGCCAGCAGCTTGGGACAGGGAAATTATGGCTACACCTTC. Its protein is CASSLGQGNYGYTF.

This clone came up a few times. This chain links TRBV4-1 with TRBJ1-4, with 7 bases matching TRBD1. The CDR3 contains 15 residues. V lost 4 bases, J lost 3 bases, and 5 bases stayed unmatched. Germline V gene lookup returns CDR1 MGHRA and CDR2 YSYEKL. The CDR3 nucleotides are TGCGCCAGCAGCCGACAGGGAGGCGCTAATGAAAAACTGTTTTTT. Protein product: CASSRQGGANEKLFF.

The chain joins TRBV7-8 to TRBJ2-1; TRBD2 might be the D (7 bases). Looked up from germline, CDR1 is SGHVS and CDR2 is FQNEAQ. The CDR3 length is 14 residues. V was pared by 4 bases and J by 6 bases, with 13 bases between. CDR3 DNA: TGTGCCAGCAGCTACGGGGGGCACAGCAATGAGCAGTTCTTC. Its protein product is CASSYGGHSNEQFF.

The chain joins TRBV6-1 to TRBJ1-5; 8 bases are a match to TRBD1. CDR3 length equals 14 residues. Trimming removed 10 bases from V and 0 bases from J; junction bases left unmatched: 5. CDR1 is MNHNS and CDR2 is SASEGT in the germline V gene. The CDR3 here is CATRTGYSNQPQHF. The CDR3 DNA follows: TGTGCCACGAGGACAGGGTATAGCAATCAGCCCCAGCATTTT.

The CDR3 reads CASTSPGFRNEKLFF. The CDR3, as DNA: TGTGCCAGCACCTCCCCGGGTTTTCGCAATGAAAAACTGTTTTTT. The chain recombines TRBV28 with TRBJ1-4, with D unresolved. Germline CDR1 is MDHEN and CDR2 is SYDVKM. The germline V and J ends were trimmed by 7 bases and 5 bases, with 17 bases remaining between them. There are 15 residues in the CDR3.

The chain carries TRBV29-1 and TRBJ2-3, with 12 positions matching TRBD2. V lost 6 bases to trimming and J lost 0 bases; unmatched junction nucleotides: 7. Germline-derived CDR1 and CDR2 are SQVTM and ANQGSEA. The CDR3 runs 16 residues. The CDR3 here is CSVTSGTSGSTDTQYF. CDR3 coding DNA: TGCAGCGTGACCTCCGGGACTAGCGGGAGCACAGATACGCAGTATTTT.

The chain joins TRBV10-2 to TRBJ2-5, with TRBD1 matching over 8 bases. The J call may be in error: the DNA end matches TRBJ2-7 better. Germline-derived CDR1 and CDR2 are WSHSY and SAAADI. The length of the CDR3 is 13 residues. CDR3 loop: CASSAQGADEQYF. The CDR3 DNA reads TGCGCCAGCAGTGCTCAGGGGGCCGACGAGCAGTACTTC.

This clone has just one count. The genes are TRBV29-1 and TRBJ2-3; D not resolved. CDR3 length: 12 residues. The V gene lost 4 bases and the J gene lost 0 bases, with 5 bases spanning the gap. The germline V gene encodes CDR1 SQVTM and CDR2 ANQGSEA. The CDR3 spells CSVGPSTDTQYF. CDR3 DNA: TGCAGCGTTGGGCCTAGCACAGATACGCAGTATTTT.

This sequence joins TRBV2 and TRBJ1-4; D is ambiguous. This CDR3 is built from 14 residues. The germline gives CDR1 SNHLY, CDR2 FYNNEI. V was cut by 6 bases and J by 0 bases, with 8 bases left in between. The CDR3 coding sequence is TGTGCCAGCAGCCAGTATGCAACTAATGAAAAACTGTTTTTT. This translates into CASSQYATNEKLFF.

V gene TRBV28 combines with J gene TRBJ1-4; 7 positions agree with TRBD1. CDR1 and CDR2 (germline): MDHEN, SYDVKM. J lost 8 bases, V lost 0 bases, and 6 bases had no gene match. The CDR3 covers 15 residues. The CDR3 nucleotides read TGTGCCAGCAGTTTATGGGGGAGGGGGCAAGAAAAACTGTTTTTT. Its translation is CASSLWGRGQEKLFF.

This clone was counted only a few times. The V call is TRBV2, the J call TRBJ1-6, with 10 bases aligning to TRBD1. This CDR3 has 15 residues. Germline CDR1 reads SNHLY; CDR2 reads FYNNEI. With 6 bases clipped from V and 7 bases from J, the junction kept 6 bases outside the gene matches. CDR3 nucleotides: TGTGCCAGCAGCAGACAGGGGGCGAGGAATTCACCCCTCCACTTT. Its translation is CASSRQGARNSPLHF.